Below are 25 T cell receptor beta chains sequenced from a single sample in a study of cytomegalovirus exposure and HLA in healthy donors (dated by TCRdb to 2016 to 2017). Preparation of the library involved the immunoSEQ multiplex PCR assay. For the multiplex PCR, a mixture combining 60 forward primers for TCR Vbeta segments and 13 reverse primers for TCR Jbeta segments was used. TCRdb provides this immuneACCESS table in a form limited to in-frame rearrangements. Some clones are lacking; in checked studies, under half of them reflect an unresolved V gene, and why the rest are absent is not known. This sample's listing comprises fewer than 130,000 clones. About 0.59% of the sample is taken by the ten largest. Sample: PBMCs. These receptors were collected from a man aged 50-60 years in good health and CMV-seronegative.

The chain has TRBV7-9 and TRBJ1-5; tentatively, D is TRBD1 (5 bases). The CDR3 sequence is 14 residues long. CDR1 is SEHNR, CDR2 FQNEAQ, per germline (reference sequence). The germline V and J ends were trimmed by 3 bases and 6 bases, with 12 bases remaining between them. The CDR3 DNA is TGTGCCAGCAGCTTGTCAGGGTTTGGTCAGCCCCAGCATTTT. This translates into CASSLSGFGQPQHF.

The chain recombines TRBV4-1 with TRBJ1-6; 7 nucleotides align to TRBD1. V lost 3 bases, J lost 11 bases, and 13 bases stayed unmatched. The CDR3 length is 16 residues. CDR1 MGHRA and CDR2 YSYEKL come from the germline V gene. The CDR3 DNA is TGCGCCAGCAGCCACCAAGATCAGAGACAGGGACCACCCCTCCACTTT. It yields the protein CASSHQDQRQGPPLHF.

The genes are TRBV5-1 and TRBJ2-1, with 9 bases fitting TRBD2. V dropped 0 bases and J dropped 0; count of bases not matched to a gene: 7. The V gene's germline CDR1 is SGHRS and CDR2 YFSETQ. The CDR3 sequence is 18 residues long. The DNA of the CDR3 is TGCGCCAGCAGCTTGGGATGGGCGGGGGGGACCTCCTACAATGAGCAGTTCTTC. Protein sequence: CASSLGWAGGTSYNEQFF.

V is TRBV6-4 and J is TRBJ2-1; D remains ambiguous. Germline V lookup: CDR1 MRHNA, CDR2 SNTAGT. Deletions cut 3 bases from V and 10 bases from J, with 13 bases between. This CDR3 has 13 amino acids. CDR3 DNA: TGTGCCAGCAGTGAGAGTGGGCGAGCCGAGCAGTTCTTC. It is translated as CASSESGRAEQFF.

The gene calls are TRBV6-5 and TRBJ2-5; 8 bases are a match to TRBD1. Germline V gene data show CDR1 as MNHEY and CDR2 as SVGAGI. CDR3 length: 13 residues. J lost 7 bases, V lost 4 bases, and 5 bases had no gene match. The CDR3 is CASSLDRDVTQYF. The CDR3 nucleotides are TGTGCCAGCAGTTTGGACAGGGATGTGACCCAGTACTTC.

The J gene is TRBJ2-2, the V gene TRBV14, with a weak D call TRBD2 (6 bases). Germline lookup yields CDR1 SGHDN and CDR2 FVKESK. This CDR3 spans 16 amino acids. V lost 4 bases and J 0 bases, leaving 12 bases between the germline ends. As DNA, the CDR3 is TGTGCCAGCAGCCTCGGCGGGAACGCGAACACCGGGGAGCTGTTTTTT. Protein product: CASSLGGNANTGELFF.

The chain employs TRBV6-1 and TRBJ2-5, with a weak D call TRBD2 (7 bases). The DNA end is more similar to TRBJ2-7, so the J call may be wrong. Germline values: CDR1 MNHNS, CDR2 SASEGT. This CDR3 is 14 amino acids long. CDR3 residues: CASTLGGAGYEQYF. DNA for the CDR3: TGTGCCAGCACCCTAGGGGGGGCTGGGTACGAGCAGTACTTC.

The rearrangement links TRBV7-6 to TRBJ1-4; 7 bases agree with TRBD1. From germline, CDR1 is SGHVS and CDR2 FNYEAQ. V was clipped by 5 bases and J by 3 bases; unmatched bases: 6. The CDR3 consists of 15 residues. This chain's CDR3 is CASSQDTGANEKLFF. DNA for the CDR3: TGTGCCAGCAGCCAAGATACAGGGGCTAATGAAAAACTGTTTTTT.

The gene calls are TRBV10-3 and TRBJ1-2; 8 nucleotides align to TRBD1. Per the germline V gene, CDR1 is ENHRY and CDR2 is SYGVKD. The trim removed 4 bases at V and 2 bases at J, leaving 18 bases unmatched. The CDR3 has 19 residues. CDR3 sequence (DNA): TGTGCCATCAGTGGGAACCTAGGGACAGGACGCAACTCAAACTATGGCTACACCTTC. It encodes CAISGNLGTGRNSNYGYTF.

The V call is TRBV4-2, the J call TRBJ2-3, with 11 bases matching TRBD2. CDR1 is LGHNA and CDR2 is YNFKEQ in the germline V gene. The CDR3 extends over 18 amino acids. J was trimmed by 2 bases and V by 3 bases; bases with no gene match: 10. The CDR3 protein is CASSQEPGLAEPTDTQYF. As DNA, the CDR3 is TGTGCCAGCAGCCAGGAACCGGGACTAGCGGAGCCCACAGATACGCAGTATTTT.

The V call is TRBV2, the J call TRBJ2-2; 8 bases match TRBD1. This CDR3 is 13 amino acids long. Germline CDR1 SNHLY, CDR2 FYNNEI. V gave up 6 bases and J gave up 5 bases; unmatched junction bases: 2. The CDR3 DNA is TGTGCCAGCAGACAGGGGGTAACCGGGGAGCTGTTTTTT. It translates to CASRQGVTGELFF.

As concerns this clone: Distinct nucleotide sequences in the sample also encode this CDR3. V gene TRBV19 combines with J gene TRBJ1-2, with a tentative D call TRBD1 (6 bases). The CDR3 runs to 15 residues. Between the trimmed V and J ends, which lost 1 base and 2 bases, there was a span of 11 bases. Germline CDR1 reads LNHDA; CDR2 reads SQIVND (reference sequence). The DNA of the CDR3 is TGTGCCAGTAGTATAGGGGACAACTTCAACTATGGCTACACCTTC. Its translation is CASSIGDNFNYGYTF.

This rearrangement joins TRBV13 to TRBJ2-7; 7 bases agree with TRBD2. Germline CDR1 is PRHDT and CDR2 is FYEKMQ (reference sequence). The CDR3 consists of 15 residues. V gave up 2 bases and J gave up 2 bases; unmatched junction bases: 6. The DNA of the CDR3 is TGTGCCAGCAGCTTACGGTCTGGGAGGGCCTACGAGCAGTACTTC. Its protein product is CASSLRSGRAYEQYF.

This chain uses TRBV9 with TRBJ2-1, with TRBD2 identical over 12 bases. The CDR3 length is 16 residues. Looked up from germline, CDR1 is SGDLS and CDR2 is YYNGEE. Trimming took 2 bases from V and 9 from J; bases not matched to a gene: 9. The CDR3 spells CASSVEASGRAGEQFF. In DNA form, the CDR3 reads TGTGCCAGCAGCGTTGAGGCTAGCGGGAGGGCCGGTGAGCAGTTCTTC.

The chain employs TRBV6-1 and TRBJ1-5, with TRBD1 identical over 7 bases. Germline values: CDR1 MNHNS, CDR2 SASEGT. CDR3 length: 16 residues. The trim removed 3 bases at V and 1 base at J, leaving 6 bases unmatched. CDR3 sequence reads: CASSDTQGKSNQPQHF. The CDR3, as DNA: TGTGCCAGCAGTGACACACAGGGGAAGAGCAATCAGCCCCAGCATTTT.

J is TRBJ1-2 and V is TRBV7-2; no firm D call. The germline CDR1 and CDR2 sequences are SGHTA and FQGNSA. The V gene lost 0 bases and the J gene lost 2 bases, with 7 bases spanning the gap. The CDR3 sequence is 14 residues long. CDR3 nucleotide sequence: TGTGCCAGCAGCTTAGCATCAGTGAACTATGGCTACACCTTC. The encoded protein is CASSLASVNYGYTF.

The rearrangement joins TRBV25-1 to TRBJ1-2, with a possible D match to TRBD1 (5 bases). Germline-derived CDR1 and CDR2 are MGHDK and SYGVNS. The CDR3 has 14 amino acids. Trimming pared 2 bases from V and 1 base from J, leaving 8 bases between. CDR3 amino acids: CASSEQGFNYGYTF. The CDR3 DNA reads as TGTGCCAGCAGTGAACAGGGATTTAACTATGGCTACACCTTC.

The genes are TRBV7-6 and TRBJ2-7; tentatively, D is TRBD1 (5 bases). Trimming shortened V by 3 bases and J by 3 bases, and 6 bases separated the two germline ends. Germline V gives CDR1 SGHVS, CDR2 FNYEAQ. The CDR3 runs to 12 residues. The CDR3 region is CASSFQGYEQYF. CDR3 bases: TGTGCCAGCAGCTTTCAGGGCTACGAGCAGTACTTC.

This chain links TRBV29-1 with TRBJ2-7, with TRBD1 as a possible D gene (6 bases). CDR3 length: 12 amino acids. CDR1 is SQVTM, CDR2 ANQGSEA, per germline. V gave up 3 bases and J gave up 5 bases, with 11 bases separating them. The CDR3 DNA reads TGCAGCGTTGACAGGGGCGTAAACGAGCAGTACTTC. Its protein is CSVDRGVNEQYF.

The chain couples TRBV5-4 to TRBJ1-1; TRBD1 agrees at 10 bases. With 4 bases clipped from V and 3 bases from J, the junction kept 9 bases outside the gene matches. This CDR3 has 16 residues. CDR1 and CDR2 from the germline V gene are SGHNT and YYREEE (reference sequence). The DNA of the CDR3 is TGTGCCAGCAGCAGTCGACAGGGGGCGCAGGACACTGAAGCTTTCTTT. Protein sequence: CASSSRQGAQDTEAFF.

The V call is TRBV11-2, the J call TRBJ2-7; a weak D match, TRBD2 (5 bases). Germline-derived CDR1 and CDR2 are SGHAT and FQNNGV. Trimming pared 0 bases from V and 6 bases from J, leaving 15 bases between. This CDR3 is built from 15 residues. The CDR3 region has the DNA TGTGCCAGCAGCTTAGATCCGGGAACTGGGGTCGAGCAGTACTTC. Translation: CASSLDPGTGVEQYF.

The J gene is TRBJ1-5, the V gene TRBV25-1, with D tentatively TRBD1 (5 bases). The CDR3 runs 13 residues. The V gene lost 8 bases and the J gene lost 3 bases, with 11 bases spanning the gap. CDR1 MGHDK and CDR2 SYGVNS come from the germline V gene. CDR3 residues: CASQDNYNQPQHF. CDR3 in DNA: TGTGCCAGCCAGGACAACTACAATCAGCCCCAGCATTTT.

The chain joins TRBV15 to TRBJ1-1, with D tentatively TRBD1 (6 bases). Germline V CDR1 and CDR2: LNHNV, YYDKDF (reference sequence). This CDR3 is built from 11 residues. V lost 3 bases and J 8 bases, leaving 7 bases between the germline ends. CDR3: CATSRDREAFF. CDR3 sequence (DNA): TGTGCCACCAGCAGGGACAGAGAAGCTTTCTTT. Supplemented by reference TRBV15 and TRBJ1-1, the full variable domain reads DAMVIQNPRYQVTQFGKPVTLSCSQTLNHNVMYWYQQKSSQAPKLLFHYYDKDFNNEADTPDNFQSRRPNTSFCFLDIRSPGLGDTAMYLCATSRDREAFFGQGTRLTVV.

The chain couples TRBV19 to TRBJ2-5; 7 bases are a match to TRBD2. In germline, CDR1 is LNHDA, CDR2 SQIVND (reference sequence). The CDR3 consists of 14 residues. V lost 4 bases, J lost 4 bases, and 6 bases stayed unmatched. CDR3 protein: CASSTSSGGETQYF. The CDR3 DNA is TGTGCCAGTAGTACTTCCTCGGGGGGAGAGACCCAGTACTTC. Based on the CDR3 plus reference TRBV19 and TRBJ2-5, the full variable domain is DGGITQSPKYLFRKEGQNVTLSCEQNLNHDAMYWYRQDPGQGLRLIYYSQIVNDFQKGDIAEGYSVSREKKESFPLTVTSAQKNPTAFYLCASSTSSGGETQYFGPGTRLLVL.

This chain uses TRBV6-5 with TRBJ2-7, with 13 bases matching TRBD2. The CDR3 has 15 amino acids. The germline V gene has CDR1 MNHEY and CDR2 SVGAGI. Trimming took 8 bases from V and 2 from J; bases not matched to a gene: 6. The CDR3 DNA follows: TGTGCCAGCCGAAGGGGACTAGCGGGAACCTACGAGCAGTACTTC. This encodes CASRRGLAGTYEQYF.